The 29 T cell receptor beta chains presented below share a single source sample, sequenced in a study of control samples from healthy donors and cancer patients. TCRdb keeps only in-frame clones here, not all; method: immunoSEQ multiplex PCR. The sample holds approximately 120,000 clones, roughly 89% seen once. Sequences were obtained from blood. Receptors originate from a woman aged 45-59 years in good health.

V and J are TRBV30 and TRBJ2-7; no clear D gene. Deletions cut 4 bases from V and 7 bases from J, with 17 bases between. The V gene's germline CDR1 is GTSNPN and CDR2 SVGIG (reference sequence). This CDR3 has 13 amino acids. The chain's CDR3 is CAWTSGNYEEQYV. Here the CDR3 DNA reads TGTGCCTGGACCTCAGGAAACTACGAGGAGCAGTACGTC.

The chain has TRBV27 and TRBJ2-3, with 8 bases matching TRBD2. The CDR3 runs 14 residues. Germline CDR1 MNHEY, CDR2 SMNVEV (reference sequence). Losses at the gene ends were 8 bases for V and 5 bases for J; bases not matched to a gene: 9. As DNA, the CDR3 is TGTGCCAGCCGGCCAGCGGGAGTGGGAGATACGCAGTATTTT. Translating it yields CASRPAGVGDTQYF.

CDR3 sequence reads: CASFEAADTQYF. The CDR3 bases are TGCGCCAGCTTTGAGGCAGCAGATACGCAGTATTTT. The V gene is TRBV5-1, the J gene TRBJ2-3, with unresolved D. V lost 7 bases to trimming and J lost 4 bases, with 10 bases between them. Germline V CDR1 and CDR2: SGHRS, YFSETQ. The CDR3 has 12 amino acids.

This chain links TRBV5-1 with TRBJ2-1, with 7 bases aligning to TRBD2. In germline, CDR1 is SGHRS, CDR2 YFSETQ. V shed 0 bases, J shed 15 bases, and the junction held 6 bases outside the gene matches. CDR3 length equals 12 residues. Here the CDR3 reads CASSLEGGLVFF. CDR3 coding DNA: TGCGCCAGCAGCTTGGAGGGAGGGTTGGTGTTCTTC. The full variable domain, in which reference TRBV5-1 and TRBJ2-1 provide the parts outside the CDR3, is KAGVTQTPRYLIKTRGQQVTLSCSPISGHRSVSWYQQTPGQGLQFLFEYFSETQRNKGNFPGRFSGRQFSNSRSEMNVSTLELGDSALYLCASSLEGGLVFFGPGTRLTVL.

The V and J genes are TRBV11-3 and TRBJ2-1, with 12 bases matching TRBD2. V trimming: 4 bases; J trimming: 6 bases; junction bases outside the gene matches: 10. The germline V gene encodes CDR1 SGHNT and CDR2 YENEEA. The CDR3 has 17 residues. This CDR3 reads CASSSSRLAGETNEQFF. The CDR3 DNA is TGTGCCAGCAGCTCATCGAGACTAGCGGGAGAGACCAATGAGCAGTTCTTC.

This chain uses TRBV5-1 with TRBJ2-5, with 14 bases that match TRBD2. This CDR3 comprises 17 residues. V shed 4 bases and J 5 bases; nucleotides not matched to a gene: 10. Germline V gene sequence: CDR1 SGHRS, CDR2 YFSETQ. For the CDR3, the DNA is TGCGCCAGCAGCCCGGGACTAGCGGGAGTAGGGGGGGAGACCCAGTACTTC. Residues: CASSPGLAGVGGETQYF.

V gene TRBV6-1 combines with J gene TRBJ2-7; unclear D gene. Germline lookup yields CDR1 MNHNS and CDR2 SASEGT. With 3 bases removed from V and 4 bases from J, the gap between germline ends came to 16 bases. This CDR3 contains 15 residues. CDR3 bases: TGTGCCAGCAGTGAGAGACCGCCTAGAGCTTACGAGCAGTACTTC. Translated: CASSERPPRAYEQYF.

The V call is TRBV19, the J call TRBJ2-3; no definite D call. Germline V gene data show CDR1 as LNHDA and CDR2 as SQIVND (reference sequence). The CDR3 consists of 14 residues. Between the trimmed V and J ends, which lost 6 bases and 4 bases, there was a span of 14 bases. CDR3 loop: CASRYVGVADTQYF. The DNA for the CDR3 is TGTGCCAGTAGGTACGTCGGCGTCGCAGATACGCAGTATTTT.

The chain has TRBV12-3 or TRBV12-4 and TRBJ1-2; no clear D gene. The CDR3 has 13 residues. Trimming left V 1 base short and J 4 bases short, with 7 bases between. CDR3 nucleotide sequence: TGTGCCAGCAGTTTAGTAGGGAGCTATGGCTACACCTTC. This codes for CASSLVGSYGYTF.

The chain is built from TRBV7-3 and TRBJ2-5; D is unclear. Trimming shortened V by 4 bases and J by 4 bases, and 7 bases separated the two germline ends. Germline-derived CDR1 and CDR2 are SGHTA and FQGTGA. The CDR3 has 12 amino acids. For the CDR3, the DNA is TGTGCCAGCAGCTCCGGAAGAGAGACCCAGTACTTC. This codes for CASSSGRETQYF.

Points on this clone: This specimen includes other DNA sequences encoding the same CDR3. The CDR3 is CASSYSGEQFF. CDR3 coding DNA: TGTGCCAGCAGTTATAGTGGGGAGCAGTTCTTC. V gene TRBV6-5 combines with J gene TRBJ2-1, with unresolved D. Per the germline V gene, CDR1 is MNHEY and CDR2 is SVGAGI. Trimming removed 3 bases at V and 10 bases at J, with 7 bases between. The CDR3 contains 11 residues.

This sequence joins TRBV24-1 and TRBJ2-3, with 14 bases lining up with TRBD2. Trimming cost V 4 bases and J 3 bases; bases outside gene matches: 8. CDR1 is KGHDR, CDR2 SFDVKD, per germline. The CDR3 length is 18 residues. The CDR3 sequence is CATSESTGLAGGTDTQYF. The CDR3 DNA reads as TGTGCCACCAGTGAATCCACCGGACTAGCGGGAGGAACAGATACGCAGTATTTT.

CDR3 residues: CASSEGYGGASYEQYF. As DNA, the CDR3 is TGTGCCAGCAGTGAAGGCTACGGGGGAGCCTCCTACGAGCAGTACTTC. This chain joins TRBV6-1 and TRBJ2-7; a weak D match, TRBD2 (6 bases). The CDR3 has 16 residues. Trimming cost V 1 base and J 0 bases, with 13 bases left between them. Germline CDR1 is MNHNS and CDR2 is SASEGT.

V gene TRBV28 combines with J gene TRBJ2-3, with D perhaps TRBD1 (6 bases). The CDR3 totals 15 residues. CDR1 and CDR2 from the germline V gene are MDHEN and SYDVKM. V lost 4 bases and J lost 5, with 16 bases in between. The CDR3 sequence is CASSSSQGRRDTQYF. The CDR3 DNA reads as TGTGCCAGCAGTTCGTCGCAGGGGCGGAGAGATACGCAGTATTTT.

This chain links TRBV19 with TRBJ2-5; 12 bases are a match to TRBD2. The length of the CDR3 is 18 residues. The ends lost 3 bases at V and 1 base at J; junction bases unmatched: 9. Germline lookup yields CDR1 LNHDA and CDR2 SQIVND (reference sequence). The CDR3 region is CASSIKGASGGAQETQYF. The CDR3 DNA reads as TGTGCCAGTAGTATCAAGGGGGCTAGCGGGGGGGCCCAAGAGACCCAGTACTTC.

V is TRBV5-6 and J is TRBJ1-1, with D hard to call. CDR1 is SGHDT and CDR2 is YYEEEE in the germline V gene. Trimming took 5 bases from V and 1 from J, leaving 15 bases between them. CDR3 length: 15 residues. The CDR3 DNA reads TGTGCCAGCAGAACGGGCCTTCGGGGGAACACTGAAGCTTTCTTT. Translation gives CASRTGLRGNTEAFF.

V usage is TRBV19 and J usage is TRBJ1-4; the D is unclear. The germline V gene has CDR1 LNHDA and CDR2 SQIVND (reference sequence). Trimming stripped 5 bases from V and 4 bases from J, with 8 bases between. The CDR3 has 13 residues. For the CDR3, the DNA is TGTGCCAGTAGTTTGCAGATTAATGAAAAACTGTTTTTT. Translating it yields CASSLQINEKLFF.

The V call is TRBV5-6, the J call TRBJ2-2; possibly TRBD1 for D (6 bases). This CDR3 comprises 15 residues. With 5 bases removed from V and 0 bases from J, the gap between germline ends came to 11 bases. CDR1 and CDR2 from the germline V gene are SGHDT and YYEEEE. The CDR3 nucleotides read TGTGCCAGCAGGGTGACAGGAGCGAACACCGGGGAGCTGTTTTTT. Translation gives CASRVTGANTGELFF.

The V gene is TRBV5-4, the J gene TRBJ2-4; the D gene is possibly TRBD1 (5 bases). V dropped 2 bases and J dropped 1 base, with 13 bases sitting between them. The germline V gene encodes CDR1 SGHNT and CDR2 YYREEE (reference sequence). This CDR3 has 16 residues. CDR3 sequence: CASSFQGAQAKNIQYF. CDR3 DNA sequence: TGTGCCAGCAGCTTCCAAGGGGCCCAGGCCAAAAACATTCAGTACTTC.

This clone occurred once. The V and J genes are TRBV6-1 and TRBJ2-7; D unresolved. The V end was cut by 3 bases, the J end by 10 bases, with 7 bases between. CDR3 length equals 10 residues. Looked up from germline, CDR1 is MNHNS and CDR2 is SASEGT. The CDR3 bases are TGTGCCAGCAGTGACGACCTTCAGTACGTC. This encodes CASSDDLQYV.

The rearrangement uses TRBV3-1 (or the pseudogene TRBV3-2) and TRBJ2-1; 9 bases agree with TRBD1. V was clipped by 5 bases and J by 15 bases; unmatched bases: 8. The CDR3 spans 12 residues. Germline values: CDR1 LGHDT, CDR2 YNNKEL (reference sequence). This CDR3 reads CASSWDREKTFF. The CDR3 DNA reads as TGTGCCAGCAGCTGGGACAGGGAGAAGACGTTCTTC.

Here the CDR3 DNA reads TGTGCCAGCAGGATAGACAGGGCTTCTGGGGCCAACGTCCTGACTTTC. Amino acid sequence: CASRIDRASGANVLTF. This sequence joins TRBV7-2 and TRBJ2-6; the match to TRBD1 covers 7 bases. Germline loops: CDR1 SGHTA, CDR2 FQGNSA. V lost 6 bases, J lost 1 base, and 6 bases stayed unmatched. CDR3 length: 16 amino acids.

The J gene is TRBJ2-2, the V gene TRBV25-1, with 8 bases identical to TRBD2. Germline CDR1 and CDR2: MGHDK and SYGVNS. The CDR3 consists of 15 residues. V lost 6 bases, J lost 3 bases, and 6 bases stayed unmatched. The CDR3 DNA sequence: TGTGCCAGCAGCATAGCGGGGCGAGACACCGGGGAGCTGTTTTTT. This encodes CASSIAGRDTGELFF.

This clone has a handful of counts. V usage is TRBV7-8 and J usage is TRBJ1-2; D is unclear. The germline V gene has CDR1 SGHVS and CDR2 FQNEAQ. Trimming cost V 3 bases and J 2 bases, with 4 bases left between them. CDR3 length equals 12 residues. The CDR3 is CASSFRNYGYTF. The CDR3 nucleotides read TGTGCCAGCAGCTTCCGGAACTATGGCTACACCTTC.

This sequence joins TRBV19 and TRBJ1-3; tentative D call: TRBD1 (5 bases). V was shortened by 3 bases and J by 2 bases, with 8 bases between the two germline ends. CDR3 length equals 14 residues. CDR1 and CDR2 (germline): LNHDA, SQIVND (reference sequence). The CDR3 here is CASSISGTGNTIYF. The CDR3 DNA is TGTGCCAGTAGTATTTCAGGGACTGGAAACACCATATATTTT.

This clone was detected once. The rearrangement uses TRBV5-5 and TRBJ1-3; 8 bases fit TRBD1. The CDR3 is 19 residues long. CDR1 is SGHKS and CDR2 is YYEKEE in the germline V gene (reference sequence). Trimming removed 2 bases from V and 0 bases from J; junction bases left unmatched: 13. The CDR3 DNA follows: TGTGCCAGCAGCTTACTACCCGGACAGGGCCGCAGCTCTGGAAACACCATATATTTT. The encoded protein is CASSLLPGQGRSSGNTIYF.

The chain carries TRBV7-3 and TRBJ2-3; the match to TRBD1 covers 8 bases. Germline V gene lookup returns CDR1 SGHTA and CDR2 FQGTGA. Trimming cost V 7 bases and J 6 bases; bases outside gene matches: 12. The length of the CDR3 is 15 residues. CDR3 amino acids: CASTSGTGGLDTQYF. CDR3 sequence (DNA): TGTGCCAGCACCTCCGGGACAGGAGGGCTGGATACGCAGTATTTT.

The chain employs TRBV4-1 and TRBJ1-5; D is possibly TRBD1 (5 bases). Germline assignment: CDR1 MGHRA and CDR2 YSYEKL. The CDR3 consists of 17 residues. The V gene lost 1 base and the J gene lost 3 bases, with 16 bases spanning the gap. In DNA, the CDR3 is TGCGCCAGCAGCCAAGTCCCCGGTGGGGCGGTCAATCAGCCCCAGCATTTT. Amino acids: CASSQVPGGAVNQPQHF.

The chain links TRBV5-1 to TRBJ1-6, with a possible D match to TRBD1 (5 bases). The V gene lost 4 bases and the J gene lost 9 bases, with 14 bases spanning the gap. The CDR3 extends over 14 amino acids. CDR1 is SGHRS, CDR2 YFSETQ, per germline. In nucleotides, the CDR3 is TGCGCCAGCAGCGAGGGAGGGGCAGTTTCACCCCTCCACTTT. Residues: CASSEGGAVSPLHF. Combining the CDR3 with reference TRBV5-1 and TRBJ1-6 gives the whole variable domain KAGVTQTPRYLIKTRGQQVTLSCSPISGHRSVSWYQQTPGQGLQFLFEYFSETQRNKGNFPGRFSGRQFSNSRSEMNVSTLELGDSALYLCASSEGGAVSPLHFGNGTRLTVT.